A selection of T cell receptor beta chains follows, all from one sample in a study of immune evolution from preneoplasia to lung adenocarcinoma. TCRdb keeps only in-frame clones here, not all; method: immunoSEQ multiplex PCR. The data contain about 15,000 clones, 81% of them singletons. The sample was FFPE minimally invasive lung adenocarcinoma tissue. The receptor set was obtained from a person aged 55-79 years with lung adenocarcinoma. CDR3s include the opening cysteine and the closing phenylalanine or tryptophan. D genes are given only for firm matches. The size of a clone is reported for some rows only, either as once, few or many, or as a class for expanded clones.

v_gene	abundance	j_gene	d_gene	CDR3aa	CDR3nt
TRBV18	NA	TRBJ2-4	NA	CASSPLEAKNIQYF	TGTGCCAGCTCACCTTTGGAGGCCAAAAACATTCAGTACTTC
TRBV23-1	NA	TRBJ1-3	NA	CASSPPWTDCSGNTIYF	TGCGCCAGCAGTCCTCCATGGACAGATTGTTCTGGAAACACCATATATTTT
TRBV7-9	NA	TRBJ2-3	TRBD2	CASSLSRGASTDMQYF	TGTGCCAGCAGCTTATCGCGGGGGGCTAGCACAGATATGCAGTATTTT
TRBV4-1	few	TRBJ2-1	NA	CASSQIGRAEQFF	TGCGCCAGCAGCCAAATTGGCAGGGCTGAGCAGTTCTTC
TRBV28	NA	TRBJ1-1	TRBD1	CASSSEQGGTEAFF	TGTGCCAGCAGTTCGGAACAGGGGGGTACTGAAGCTTTCTTT
TRBV25-1	NA	TRBJ2-1	NA	CASSRETNGSFWVNEQFF	TGTGCCAGCAGTAGAGAGACTAACGGGAGTTTTTGGGTAAATGAGCAGTTCTTC
TRBV29-1	NA	TRBJ1-1	NA	CGSRAGNTEAFF	TGCGGCTCGCGGGCGGGGAACACTGAAGCTTTCTTT
TRBV2	few	TRBJ2-7	TRBD2	CATLGLASGEQYF	TGTGCCACCCTAGGACTAGCCTCAGGCGAGCAGTACTTC
TRBV5-4	NA	TRBJ2-7	NA	CASSLEVGGSYEQYF	TGTGCCAGCAGCTTGGAAGTGGGGGGCTCCTACGAGCAGTACTTC
TRBV14	NA	TRBJ2-7	NA	CASSQARRRPYEQYF	TGTGCCAGCAGCCAAGCCCGCAGGCGGCCCTACGAGCAGTACTTC
TRBV7-6	NA	TRBJ1-4	TRBD1	CASSSNDRGNEKLFF	TGTGCCAGCAGCTCCAACGACAGGGGAAATGAAAAACTGTTTTTT
TRBV30	NA	TRBJ2-7	TRBD2	CAWSAPPRLAVTYEQYF	TGTGCCTGGAGTGCCCCCCCTAGGCTAGCGGTTACCTACGAGCAGTACTTC
TRBV21-1	NA	TRBJ2-7	NA	CASSNDIRDASYEQYF	TGTGCCAGCAGCAACGATATCCGGGACGCCTCCTACGAGCAGTACTTC
TRBV2	NA	TRBJ2-4	NA	CASRYRNIQYF	TGTGCCAGCAGATATAGGAACATTCAGTACTTC
TRBV4-1	NA	TRBJ1-1	TRBD1	CASSQDRWRGQRMNTEAFF	TGCGCCAGCAGCCAAGATCGATGGAGGGGGCAGAGGATGAACACTGAAGCTTTCTTT
TRBV18	NA	TRBJ1-2	NA	CASSPSDNYGYTF	TGTGCCAGCTCACCATCAGATAACTATGGCTACACCTTC
TRBV7-3	once	TRBJ2-1	NA	CASSLGLTGDEQFF	TGTGCCAGCAGCTTAGGACTAACAGGGGATGAGCAGTTCTTC
TRBV28	once	TRBJ1-3	TRBD1	CASTSGTGAGNTIYF	TGTGCCAGCACCTCAGGGACAGGGGCTGGAAACACCATATATTTT
TRBV21-1	NA	TRBJ2-3	NA	CASSGGLAGDGTDTQYF	TGTGCCAGCAGTGGCGGACTAGCGGGAGATGGCACAGATACGCAGTATTTT
TRBV6-5	few	TRBJ1-3	NA	CASSYSTGLSGNTIYF	TGTGCCAGCAGTTACTCGACCGGTCTCTCTGGAAACACCATATATTTT
TRBV30	NA	TRBJ2-1	TRBD2	CAWSWTSGGNEQFF	TGTGCCTGGAGTTGGACTAGCGGGGGTAATGAGCAGTTCTTC
TRBV15	NA	TRBJ1-3	NA	CATSRGFSVSGNTIYF	TGTGCCACCAGCAGAGGATTTTCAGTCTCTGGAAACACCATATATTTT
TRBV19	few	TRBJ1-4	NA	CASSIRFGQKNEKLFF	TGTGCCAGTAGTATAAGGTTCGGACAGAAAAATGAAAAACTGTTTTTT
TRBV7-9	NA	TRBJ1-5	NA	CASSFGGHPDQPQHF	TGTGCCAGCAGCTTCGGGGGACACCCAGATCAGCCCCAGCATTTT
TRBV2	few	TRBJ2-1	NA	CATSSGSGWEQFF	TGTGCCACATCCTCTGGTTCGGGCTGGGAGCAGTTCTTC
TRBV6-1	NA	TRBJ1-5	NA	CASSPRDASNQPQHF	TGTGCCAGCAGTCCCAGAGACGCAAGCAATCAGCCCCAGCATTTT
TRBV28	NA	TRBJ1-5	NA	CASSLATGLGQPQHF	TGTGCCAGCAGTTTAGCCACAGGGCTGGGACAGCCCCAGCATTTT
TRBV4-1	NA	TRBJ2-7	TRBD2	CASSQQASLGGEQYF	TGCGCCAGCAGCCAACAAGCAAGCTTGGGAGGGGAGCAGTACTTC
TRBV5-1	NA	TRBJ2-7	NA	CASSFGSSYEQYF	TGCGCCAGCAGCTTTGGGTCTTCCTACGAGCAGTACTTC
TRBV6-5	NA	TRBJ2-5	NA	CASSYSSRVGRETQYF	TGTGCCAGCAGTTACTCAAGCCGCGTGGGGAGGGAGACCCAGTACTTC
TRBV5-4	once	TRBJ1-3	NA	CASSLAPGYGNTIYF	TGTGCCAGCAGCTTGGCCCCAGGGTACGGAAACACCATATATTTT
TRBV25-1	NA	TRBJ1-1	NA	CASSARENTEAFF	TGTGCCAGCAGCGCCAGGGAAAACACTGAAGCTTTCTTT
TRBV4-2	NA	TRBJ2-7	TRBD1	CASSQETGTYEQYF	TGTGCCAGCAGCCAAGAGACAGGGACCTACGAGCAGTACTTC
TRBV18	NA	TRBJ2-7	TRBD1	CASSPRDREGEQYF	TGTGCCAGCTCACCAAGGGACAGGGAGGGCGAGCAGTACTTC
TRBV19	NA	TRBJ1-5	NA	CASSKTHSNQPQHF	TGTGCCAGTAGTAAGACACATAGCAATCAGCCCCAGCATTTT
TRBV19	once	TRBJ1-1	NA	CASSINGKSTEAFF	TGTGCCAGTAGTATCAATGGGAAGTCCACTGAAGCTTTCTTT
TRBV5-6	NA	TRBJ1-6	NA	CASSLAWGAGNSPLHF	TGTGCCAGCAGCTTGGCTTGGGGGGCCGGTAATTCACCCCTCCACTTT
TRBV7-8	NA	TRBJ2-2	NA	CASSLGGWGNTGELFF	TGTGCCAGCAGCTTAGGTGGTTGGGGGAACACCGGGGAGCTGTTTTTT
TRBV7-3	NA	TRBJ2-3	TRBD2	CASSLRAGGSDTQYF	TGTGCCAGCAGCTTAAGAGCGGGAGGGAGTGATACGCAGTATTTT
TRBV5-4	NA	TRBJ1-2	TRBD1	CASSWGQGGGGYTF	TGTGCCAGCAGTTGGGGACAGGGTGGCGGGGGCTACACCTTC
TRBV4-1	NA	TRBJ2-4	NA	CASSQDRSEGLAKNIQYF	TGCGCCAGCAGCCAAGATAGATCCGAGGGGTTAGCCAAAAACATTCAGTACTTC
TRBV7-2	few	TRBJ1-1	NA	CASSRTVDRTEAFF	TGTGCCAGCAGCCGGACAGTCGATAGGACTGAAGCTTTCTTT
TRBV11-2	NA	TRBJ1-4	NA	CASNPGVTNEKLFF	TGTGCCAGCAACCCGGGGGTAACTAATGAAAAACTGTTTTTT
TRBV7-2	NA	TRBJ2-5	TRBD2	CASSLAPSGGPQETQYF	TGTGCCAGCAGCTTAGCGCCTAGCGGGGGCCCACAAGAGACCCAGTACTTC
TRBV27	NA	TRBJ1-3	NA	CASLIGGGYGNTIYF	TGTGCCAGCCTTATCGGGGGCGGATATGGAAACACCATATATTTT
TRBV28	NA	TRBJ2-7	NA	CASSPGGGEQYF	TGTGCCAGCAGTCCCGGAGGAGGGGAGCAGTACTTC